These T cell receptor beta chains were read from a single sample in a study of T cell changes during pregnancy in multiple sclerosis. TCRdb's table, derived via immunoSEQ multiplex PCR, lists solely in-frame clones and lacks some. This sample carries tens of thousands of clones, around 90% of them seen once, and the ten largest clones take approximately 6.8%. The sample consisted of CD8+ T cells from peripheral blood mononuclear cells, taken in the third trimester of pregnancy. These receptor sequences come from a female donor with multiple sclerosis, enrolled in a pregnancy study. The CDR3 runs from the conserved cysteine through the conserved F or W. The D gene is left open where the match is weak. Expanded clones are given a class, and other clones once, few, many or no size at all.

>TRBV27|NA|TRBJ1-6|NA
TGTGCCAGCACACCAATCGGACTATATAATTCACCCCTCCACTTT
CASTPIGLYNSPLHF
>TRBV4-3|NA|TRBJ1-1|NA
TGCGCCAGCAGCCAAGGGACAGAGGTATCCACTGAAGCTTTCTTT
CASSQGTEVSTEAFF
>TRBV7-2|TRBD1|TRBJ1-2|NA
TGTGCCAGCAGCCCCGGGACAGGGGCGTCGTTATGGTATGGCTACACCTTC
CASSPGTGASLWYGYTF
>TRBV6-1|TRBD2|TRBJ2-1|NA
TGTGCCAGCAGTGAACTAGCGGGGGGGTACAATGAGCAGTTCTTC
CASSELAGGYNEQFF
>TRBV25-1|TRBD2|TRBJ2-1|once
TGTGCCAGCAGTGGACTAGCGCACTACAATGAGCAGTTCTTC
CASSGLAHYNEQFF
>TRBV9|TRBD1|TRBJ1-1|NA
TGTGCCAGCAGCCCCACAGGGGGTTCGGTTAATTCGAACACTGAAGCTTTCTTT
CASSPTGGSVNSNTEAFF
>TRBV5-6|TRBD1|TRBJ2-6|NA
TGTGCCAGCAGCTACCGGGACAGGCCCAACGTCCTGACTTTC
CASSYRDRPNVLTF
>TRBV27|TRBD2|TRBJ2-1|NA
TGTGCCAGCAGGAAGGGACTAGCGGACTACAATGAGCAGTTCTTC
CASRKGLADYNEQFF
>TRBV6-5|TRBD1|TRBJ1-1|once
TGTGCCAGCAGTTACTCGACAGGGCGGGGTGAAGCTTTCTTT
CASSYSTGRGEAFF
>TRBV19|NA|TRBJ1-1|NA
TGTGCCAGTAGTATTTTTGAGGGTGGGAACACTGAAGCTTTCTTT
CASSIFEGGNTEAFF
>TRBV10-2|TRBD2|TRBJ2-7|NA
TGCGCCAGCAGTGAACTTTTGCTAGCGGCCTACGAGCAGTACTTC
CASSELLLAAYEQYF
>TRBV7-8|NA|TRBJ1-5|NA
TGTGCCAGCTCCCCGTGGGCAGGCTCTAATCAGCCCCAGCATTTT
CASSPWAGSNQPQHF
>TRBV13|NA|TRBJ2-7|NA
TGTGCCAGCAGCCGTACAGGGCATTCCTACGAGCAGTACTTC
CASSRTGHSYEQYF
>TRBV7-9|NA|TRBJ2-7|NA
TGTGCCAGCAGCACCACAAGCTACGAGCAGTACTTC
CASSTTSYEQYF
>TRBV27|NA|TRBJ2-3|NA
TGTGCCAGCAGTCCAGACTCGTACCTCACAGATACGCAGTATTTT
CASSPDSYLTDTQYF
>TRBV10-3|NA|TRBJ1-1|NA
TGTGCCATCAGTGAGTCGGAGGGGTTCGGCACTGAAGCTTTCTTT
CAISESEGFGTEAFF
>TRBV5-4|TRBD1|TRBJ2-7|NA
TGTGCCAGCAGCTTGGGGACAGGGGGGCTTCACGAGCAGTACTTC
CASSLGTGGLHEQYF
>TRBV28|NA|TRBJ1-1|NA
TGTGCCAGCAGCTTTCACACTGAAGCTTTCTTT
CASSFHTEAFF
>TRBV6-1|NA|TRBJ1-1|NA
TGTGCCAGCAGTGAACAAGAGGGAGAGGGCACTGAAGCTTTCTTT
CASSEQEGEGTEAFF
>TRBV6-1|TRBD1|TRBJ1-4|many
TGTGCCAGCAGTGAAAGGGTTGGGACAGGCTCGGAAAAACTGTTTTTT
CASSERVGTGSEKLFF
>TRBV6-6|TRBD1|TRBJ2-7|NA
TGTGCCAGCATCCCTTACCCCCGGGACAGGTTATACGAGCAGTACTTC
CASIPYPRDRLYEQYF
>TRBV5-6|TRBD1|TRBJ2-7|NA
TGTGCCAGCAGCTTAGGACAGGTGAACGAGCAGTACTTC
CASSLGQVNEQYF
>TRBV6-6|NA|TRBJ2-2|NA
TGTGCCAGCGGATCTAGGGGCACCGGGGAGCTGTTTTTT
CASGSRGTGELFF
>TRBV10-3|TRBD1|TRBJ1-5|NA
TGTGCCATCAGTGATGGGACAGGGTTGAATCAGCCCCAGCATTTT
CAISDGTGLNQPQHF
>TRBV7-8|TRBD2|TRBJ2-3|NA
TGTGCCAGCAGCTTAGGGTGGGGGGGAGTCACAGATACGCAGTATTTT
CASSLGWGGVTDTQYF
>TRBV7-6|TRBD2|TRBJ2-7|NA
TGTGCCAGCAGCCCACTAGCGGGCTGGGGCGAGCAGTACTTC
CASSPLAGWGEQYF
>TRBV7-9|NA|TRBJ2-2|NA
TGTGCCAGCAGCTTAGGCAGGGGAACCGCGGAGCTGTTTTTT
CASSLGRGTAELFF
>TRBV5-1|NA|TRBJ1-3|many
TGCGCCAGCAGCTTGGGACCTTATAGCAACACCATATATTTT
CASSLGPYSNTIYF
>TRBV5-6|NA|TRBJ1-1|NA
TGTGCCAGCAGCTTGGCGGTGGCTGAAGCTTTCTTT
CASSLAVAEAFF